This T cell receptor (beta chain) appears in the sequencing data of a study of shared clonotypes between healthy human individuals. Profiling relied on immunoSEQ multiplex PCR, and the TCRdb table lists in-frame clones only, not all of them. The sample has 2.3 million or so clones; 85% to 95% are singletons. The receptor comes from a man younger than 35 in good health. Some clones in this sample may be carry-over from other donors' samples. Sample: naive CD4+ T cells from PBMCs. As to subset: CD45RA+ positively selected.

CDR3 region: CASSPLPGPANTEAFF. The CDR3 nucleotides are TGTGCCAGCAGCCCCCTCCCGGGCCCCGCGAACACTGAAGCTTTCTTT. V is TRBV2 and J is TRBJ1-1; no reliable D call. This CDR3 has 16 residues. V lost 6 bases and J lost 1, with 18 bases in between. In germline, CDR1 is SNHLY, CDR2 FYNNEI.